This paragraph reports one T cell receptor beta chain. Amplification of TCR beta used genomic DNA extracted from peripheral blood. The germline CDR1 and CDR2 sequences are MNHEY and SVGEGT. V lost 6 bases to trimming and J lost 4 bases; unmatched junction nucleotides: 5. CDR3 length: 14 amino acids. The data are from a study of T cell repertoires in aging, cancer and after chemotherapy. Multiplex touch-down PCR with TRB-A/B primers amplified rearranged V-D-J TRB sequences. TCRdb fed the multiplex PCR reads into MiXCR, producing one record per CDR3 protein. The table lists thousands of distinct CDR3 sequences, around 25% of them singletons.

This TCR came from a human donor with a blood cancer. Sequencing used blood. The chain employs TRBV6-2 or TRBV6-3 and TRBJ2-3; 9 positions agree with TRBD2. The CDR3 DNA is TGTGCCAGCAGAGGACTAGCGCTTCCAGATACGCAGTATTTT. Translating it yields CASRGLALPDTQYF.